The sequence of this T cell receptor beta chain was determined in a study of T cells in Graves' hyperthyroidism and ophthalmopathy. Germline-derived CDR1 and CDR2 are KGHSH and LQKENI. This CDR3 is 13 amino acids long. The ends were cut back, 6 bases at V and 3 bases at J, with 11 bases in the middle. Those patients with uncontrolled infection, other autoimmune disease, pregnancy or lactation were excluded. TCR beta CDR3 regions were amplified from RNA transcripts. Primed by the HTBI set, a first-round RT-PCR was run on the TCR CDR3. TCRdb re-called the multiplex PCR reads through MiXCR, storing one row per CDR3 protein. The sample comprises about 290,000 distinct CDR3 sequences, about 13% of which are singletons, and roughly 7.9% rests with the top ten.

The receptor was isolated from a woman aged 40 to 50 with Graves' hyperthyroidism. The sample was blood. The genes are TRBV18 and TRBJ1-2; D ambiguous. This chain's CDR3 is CASSPGSYYGYTF. The CDR3 DNA reads as TGTGCCAGCTCTCCCGGGTCCTACTATGGCTACACCTTC. The whole variable domain, remainder taken from reference TRBV18 and TRBJ1-2, is NAGVMQNPRHLVRRRGQEARLRCSPMKGHSHVYWYRQLPEEGLKFMVYLQKENIIDESGMPKERFSAEFPKEGPSILRIQQVVRGDSAAYFCASSPGSYYGYTFGSGTRLTVV.